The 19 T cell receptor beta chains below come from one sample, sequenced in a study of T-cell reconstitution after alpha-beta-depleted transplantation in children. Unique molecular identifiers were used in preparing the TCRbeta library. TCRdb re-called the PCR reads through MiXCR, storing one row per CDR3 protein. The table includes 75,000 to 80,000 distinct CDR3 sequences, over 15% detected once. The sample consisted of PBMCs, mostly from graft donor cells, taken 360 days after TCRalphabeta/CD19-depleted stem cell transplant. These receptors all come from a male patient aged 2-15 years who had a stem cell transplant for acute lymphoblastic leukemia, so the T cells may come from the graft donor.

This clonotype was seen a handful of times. CDR3 bases: TGTGCCAGCAGTGCTCGGGGGGGTAGGAACACAGATACGCAGTATTTT. Amino acid sequence: CASSARGGRNTDTQYF. This rearrangement joins TRBV12-3 or TRBV12-4 to TRBJ2-3, with 8 bases identical to TRBD2. This CDR3 has 16 amino acids. The V gene end was trimmed by 5 bases and the J gene end by 2 bases; junction bases not matched to a gene: 9.

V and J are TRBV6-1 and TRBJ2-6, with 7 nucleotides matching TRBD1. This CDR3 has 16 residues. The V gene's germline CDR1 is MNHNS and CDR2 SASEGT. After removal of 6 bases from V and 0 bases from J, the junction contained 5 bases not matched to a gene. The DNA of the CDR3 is TGTGCCAGCAGCCGGACAGGCTACTCTGGGGCCAACGTCCTGACTTTC. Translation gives CASSRTGYSGANVLTF.

The CDR3 DNA reads as TGTGCCAGCAGCCAAGGATGGGGGTCTGGGGCCAACGTCCTGACTTTC. This gives the protein CASSQGWGSGANVLTF. V is TRBV3-1 and J is TRBJ2-6; D could derive from TRBD1 or TRBD2 (5 bases each). This CDR3 region has 16 residues. Germline-derived CDR1 and CDR2 are LGHDT and YNNKEL (reference sequence). Trimming stripped 1 base from V and 1 base from J, with 8 bases between. The whole variable domain, remainder taken from reference TRBV3-1 and TRBJ2-6, is DTAVSQTPKYLVTQMGNDKSIKCEQNLGHDTMYWYKQDSKKFLKIMFSYNNKELIINETVPNRFSPKSPDKAHLNLHINSLELGDSAVYFCASSQGWGSGANVLTFGAGSRLTVL.

DNA of the CDR3: TGTGCCAGCAGACCAGGGTTGGTCAAAAACATTCAGTACTTC. This gives the protein CASRPGLVKNIQYF. The V call is TRBV6-1, the J call TRBJ2-4, with D perhaps TRBD1 (5 bases). The germline V gene encodes CDR1 MNHNS and CDR2 SASEGT. The CDR3 runs to 14 residues. Trimming shortened V by 6 bases and J by 3 bases, and 12 bases separated the two germline ends.

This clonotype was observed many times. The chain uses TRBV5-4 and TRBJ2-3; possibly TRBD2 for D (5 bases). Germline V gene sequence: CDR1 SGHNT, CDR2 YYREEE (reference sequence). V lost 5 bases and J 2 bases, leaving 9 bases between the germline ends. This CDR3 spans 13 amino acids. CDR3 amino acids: CASRLTNTDTQYF. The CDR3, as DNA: TGTGCCAGCAGGTTGACTAACACAGATACGCAGTATTTT.

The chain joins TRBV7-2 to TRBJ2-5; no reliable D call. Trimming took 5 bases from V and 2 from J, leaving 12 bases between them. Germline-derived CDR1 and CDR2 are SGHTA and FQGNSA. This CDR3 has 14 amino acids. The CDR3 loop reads CASSEDAVQETQYF. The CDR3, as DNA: TGTGCCAGCAGCGAAGATGCCGTACAAGAGACCCAGTACTTC.

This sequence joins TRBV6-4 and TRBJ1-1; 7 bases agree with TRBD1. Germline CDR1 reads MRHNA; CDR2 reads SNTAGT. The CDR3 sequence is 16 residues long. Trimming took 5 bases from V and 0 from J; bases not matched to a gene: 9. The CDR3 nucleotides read TGTGCCAGCAGTCCTGGACAGGACCAGATGAACACTGAAGCTTTCTTT. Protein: CASSPGQDQMNTEAFF.

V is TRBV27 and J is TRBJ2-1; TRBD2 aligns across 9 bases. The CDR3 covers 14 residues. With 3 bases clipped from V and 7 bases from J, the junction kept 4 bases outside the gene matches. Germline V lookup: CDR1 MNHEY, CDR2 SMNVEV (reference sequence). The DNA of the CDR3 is TGTGCCAGCAGTTTTCTAGCGGGATGGAATGAGCAGTTCTTC. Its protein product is CASSFLAGWNEQFF.

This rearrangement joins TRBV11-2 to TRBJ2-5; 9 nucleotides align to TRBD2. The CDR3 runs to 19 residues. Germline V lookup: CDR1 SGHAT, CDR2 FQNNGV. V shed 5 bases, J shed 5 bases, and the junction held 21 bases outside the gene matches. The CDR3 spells CASSLGLWEGVAGVETQYF. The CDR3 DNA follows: TGTGCCAGCAGCCTGGGGTTATGGGAGGGGGTAGCGGGAGTGGAGACCCAGTACTTC.

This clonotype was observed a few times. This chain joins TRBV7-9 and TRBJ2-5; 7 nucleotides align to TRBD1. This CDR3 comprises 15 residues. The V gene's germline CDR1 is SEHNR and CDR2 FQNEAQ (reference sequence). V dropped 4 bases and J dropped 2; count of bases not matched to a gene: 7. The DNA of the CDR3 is TGTGCCAGCAGCTCCGGACAGGCTGGGCAAGAGACCCAGTACTTC. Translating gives CASSSGQAGQETQYF.

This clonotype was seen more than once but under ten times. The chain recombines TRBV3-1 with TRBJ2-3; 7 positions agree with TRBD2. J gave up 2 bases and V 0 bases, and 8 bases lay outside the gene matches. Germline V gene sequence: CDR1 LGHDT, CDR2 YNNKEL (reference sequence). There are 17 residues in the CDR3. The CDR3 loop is CASSQDEASGNTDTQYF. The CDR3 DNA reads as TGTGCCAGCAGCCAAGATGAGGCTAGCGGCAACACAGATACGCAGTATTTT.

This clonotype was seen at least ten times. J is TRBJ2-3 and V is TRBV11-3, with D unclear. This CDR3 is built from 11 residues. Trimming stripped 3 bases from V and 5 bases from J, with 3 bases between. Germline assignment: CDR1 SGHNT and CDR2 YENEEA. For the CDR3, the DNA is TGTGCCAGCAGCTTGAGAGATACGCAGTATTTT. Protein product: CASSLRDTQYF.

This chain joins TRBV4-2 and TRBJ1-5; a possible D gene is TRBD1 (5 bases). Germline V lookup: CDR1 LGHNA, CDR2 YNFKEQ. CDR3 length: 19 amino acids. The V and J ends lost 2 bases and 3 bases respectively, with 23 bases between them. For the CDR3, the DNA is TGTGCCAGCAGCCAAAAGGTGGATCCTACCGGGACTTACAATCAGCCCCAGCATTTT. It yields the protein CASSQKVDPTGTYNQPQHF.

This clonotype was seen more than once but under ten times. The DNA for the CDR3 is TGCGCCAGCAGCTTGTCGGTCATCGCGAACACCGGGGAGCTGTTTTTT. Translation: CASSLSVIANTGELFF. The chain uses TRBV5-1 and TRBJ2-2; D is ambiguous. Germline V gene lookup returns CDR1 SGHRS and CDR2 YFSETQ. Trimming took off 1 base at V and 0 bases at J, with 10 bases between the two ends. The CDR3 sequence is 16 residues long.

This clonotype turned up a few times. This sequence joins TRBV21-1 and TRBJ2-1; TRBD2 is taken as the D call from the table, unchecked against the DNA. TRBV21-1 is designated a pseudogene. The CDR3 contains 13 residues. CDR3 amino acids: CASRPAGDDEQFF. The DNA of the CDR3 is TGTGCCAGTCGGCCAGCGGGAGACGATGAGCAGTTCTTC.

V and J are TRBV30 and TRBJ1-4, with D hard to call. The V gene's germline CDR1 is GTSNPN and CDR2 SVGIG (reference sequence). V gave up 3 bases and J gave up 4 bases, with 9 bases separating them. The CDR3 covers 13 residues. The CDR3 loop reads CAWRHTNNEKLFF. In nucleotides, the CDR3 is TGTGCCTGGAGGCATACTAATAATGAAAAACTGTTTTTT.

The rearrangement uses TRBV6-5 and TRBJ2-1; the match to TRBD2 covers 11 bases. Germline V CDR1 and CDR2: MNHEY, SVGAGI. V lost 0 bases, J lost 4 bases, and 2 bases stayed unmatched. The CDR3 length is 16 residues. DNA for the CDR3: TGTGCCAGCAGTTACTCGACTAGCGGGGAATACAATGAGCAGTTCTTC. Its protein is CASSYSTSGEYNEQFF.

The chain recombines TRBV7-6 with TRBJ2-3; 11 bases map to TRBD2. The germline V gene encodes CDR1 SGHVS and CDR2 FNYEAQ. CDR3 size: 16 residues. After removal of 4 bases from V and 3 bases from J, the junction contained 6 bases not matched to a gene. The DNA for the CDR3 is TGTGCCAGCAGCTCCAATAGCGGGAGGGGAACAGATACGCAGTATTTT. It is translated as CASSSNSGRGTDTQYF.

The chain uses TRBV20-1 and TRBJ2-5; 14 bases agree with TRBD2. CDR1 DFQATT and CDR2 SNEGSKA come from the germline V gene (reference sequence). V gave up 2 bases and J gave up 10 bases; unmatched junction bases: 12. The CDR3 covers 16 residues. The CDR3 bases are TGCAGTGCTAGATTATACCGGGGACTAGCGGGAGAGGTCCAGTACTTC. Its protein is CSARLYRGLAGEVQYF.